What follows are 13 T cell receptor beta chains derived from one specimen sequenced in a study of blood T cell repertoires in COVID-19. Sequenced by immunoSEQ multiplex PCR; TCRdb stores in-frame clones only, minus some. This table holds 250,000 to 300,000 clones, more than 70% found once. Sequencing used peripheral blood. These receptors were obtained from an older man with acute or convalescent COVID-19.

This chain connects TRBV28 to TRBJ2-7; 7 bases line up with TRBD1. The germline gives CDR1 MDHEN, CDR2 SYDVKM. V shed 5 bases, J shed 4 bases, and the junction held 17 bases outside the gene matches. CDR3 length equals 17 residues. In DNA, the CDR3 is TGTGCCAGCAGTCCCGCCACCGGGGCAGGGGGTTTGTACGAGCAGTACTTC. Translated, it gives CASSPATGAGGLYEQYF.

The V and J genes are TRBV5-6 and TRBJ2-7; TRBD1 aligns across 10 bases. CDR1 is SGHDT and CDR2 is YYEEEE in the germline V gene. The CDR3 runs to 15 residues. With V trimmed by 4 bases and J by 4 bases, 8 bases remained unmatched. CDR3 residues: CASSPDRGLSYEQYF. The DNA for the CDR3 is TGTGCCAGCAGCCCCGACAGGGGGCTAAGTTACGAGCAGTACTTC.

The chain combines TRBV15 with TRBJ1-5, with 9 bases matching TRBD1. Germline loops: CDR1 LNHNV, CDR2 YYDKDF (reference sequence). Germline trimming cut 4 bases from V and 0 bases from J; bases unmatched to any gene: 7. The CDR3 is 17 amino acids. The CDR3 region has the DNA TGTGCCACCAGCAAATTCGTGGGACAGGGTAGCAATCAGCCCCAGCATTTT. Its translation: CATSKFVGQGSNQPQHF. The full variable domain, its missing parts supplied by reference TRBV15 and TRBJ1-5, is DAMVIQNPRYQVTQFGKPVTLSCSQTLNHNVMYWYQQKSSQAPKLLFHYYDKDFNNEADTPDNFQSRRPNTSFCFLDIRSPGLGDTAMYLCATSKFVGQGSNQPQHFGDGTRLSIL.

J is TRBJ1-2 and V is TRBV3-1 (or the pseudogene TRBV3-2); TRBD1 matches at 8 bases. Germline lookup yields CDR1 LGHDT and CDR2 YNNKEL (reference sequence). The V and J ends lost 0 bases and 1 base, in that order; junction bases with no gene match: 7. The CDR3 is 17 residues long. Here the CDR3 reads CASSQEGGTGSNYGYTF. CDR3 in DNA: TGTGCCAGCAGCCAAGAGGGGGGGACAGGAAGTAACTATGGCTACACCTTC.

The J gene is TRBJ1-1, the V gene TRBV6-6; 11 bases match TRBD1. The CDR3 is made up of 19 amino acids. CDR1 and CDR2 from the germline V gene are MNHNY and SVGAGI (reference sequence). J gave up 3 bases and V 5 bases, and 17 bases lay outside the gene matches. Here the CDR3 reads CASSPGTGGNSFIYTEAFF. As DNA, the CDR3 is TGTGCCAGCAGTCCCGGGACAGGGGGTAACTCATTCATCTACACTGAAGCTTTCTTT.

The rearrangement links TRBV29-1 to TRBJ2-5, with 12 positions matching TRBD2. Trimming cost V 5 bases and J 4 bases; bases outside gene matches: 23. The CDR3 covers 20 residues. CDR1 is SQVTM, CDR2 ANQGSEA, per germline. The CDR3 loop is CSVPGGEVQGRLAGAETQYF. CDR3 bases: TGCAGCGTTCCGGGGGGTGAGGTCCAGGGAAGACTAGCGGGAGCAGAGACCCAGTACTTC.

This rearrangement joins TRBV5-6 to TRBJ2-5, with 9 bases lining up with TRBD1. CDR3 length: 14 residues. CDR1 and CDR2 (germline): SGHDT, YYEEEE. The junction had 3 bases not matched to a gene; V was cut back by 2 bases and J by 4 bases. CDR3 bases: TGTGCCAGCAGCTTTTACAGGGGGCTAGAGACCCAGTACTTC. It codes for CASSFYRGLETQYF.

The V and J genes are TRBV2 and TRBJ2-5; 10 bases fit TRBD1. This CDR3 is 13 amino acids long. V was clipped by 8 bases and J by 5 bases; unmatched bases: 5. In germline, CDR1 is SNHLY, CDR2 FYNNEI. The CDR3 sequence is CASGDRGRETQYF. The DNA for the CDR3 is TGTGCCAGCGGGGACAGGGGTCGGGAGACCCAGTACTTC.

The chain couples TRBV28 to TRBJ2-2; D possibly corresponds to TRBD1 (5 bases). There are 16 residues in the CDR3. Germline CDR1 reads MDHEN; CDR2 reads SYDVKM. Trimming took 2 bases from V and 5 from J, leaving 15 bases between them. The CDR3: CASSLVRVFGTGELFF. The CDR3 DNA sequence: TGTGCCAGCAGTTTAGTCAGGGTCTTCGGTACCGGGGAGCTGTTTTTT.

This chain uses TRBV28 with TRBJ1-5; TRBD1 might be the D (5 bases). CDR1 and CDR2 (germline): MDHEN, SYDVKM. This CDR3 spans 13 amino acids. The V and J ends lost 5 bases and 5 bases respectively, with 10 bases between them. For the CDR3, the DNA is TGTGCCAGCAGTCGGGGGATCTATCAGCCCCAGCATTTT. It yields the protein CASSRGIYQPQHF.

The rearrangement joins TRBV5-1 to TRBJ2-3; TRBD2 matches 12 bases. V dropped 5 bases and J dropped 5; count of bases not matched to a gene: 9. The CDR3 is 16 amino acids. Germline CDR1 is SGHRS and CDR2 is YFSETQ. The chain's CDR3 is CASRHTSGRKGDTQYF. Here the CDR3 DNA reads TGCGCCAGCAGACATACTAGCGGGAGGAAGGGAGATACGCAGTATTTT.

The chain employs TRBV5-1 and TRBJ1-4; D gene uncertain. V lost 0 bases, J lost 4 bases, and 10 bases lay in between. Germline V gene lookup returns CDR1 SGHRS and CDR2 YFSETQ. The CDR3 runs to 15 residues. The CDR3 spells CASSLDYGGNEKLFF. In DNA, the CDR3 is TGCGCCAGCAGCTTGGATTACGGAGGTAATGAAAAACTGTTTTTT. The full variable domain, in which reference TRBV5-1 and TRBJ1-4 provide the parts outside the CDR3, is KAGVTQTPRYLIKTRGQQVTLSCSPISGHRSVSWYQQTPGQGLQFLFEYFSETQRNKGNFPGRFSGRQFSNSRSEMNVSTLELGDSALYLCASSLDYGGNEKLFFGSGTQLSVL.

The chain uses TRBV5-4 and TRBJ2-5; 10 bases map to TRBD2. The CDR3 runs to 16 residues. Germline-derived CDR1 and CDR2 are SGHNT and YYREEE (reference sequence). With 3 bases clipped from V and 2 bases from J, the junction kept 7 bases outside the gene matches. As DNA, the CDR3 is TGTGCCAGCAGCTCGTTTAGCGGGAGGCAACAAGAGACCCAGTACTTC. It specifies CASSSFSGRQQETQYF. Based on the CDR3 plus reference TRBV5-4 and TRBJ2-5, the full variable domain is ETGVTQSPTHLIKTRGQQVTLRCSSQSGHNTVSWYQQALGQGPQFIFQYYREEENGRGNFPPRFSGLQFPNYSSELNVNALELDDSALYLCASSSFSGRQQETQYFGPGTRLLVL.